These T cell receptor beta chains were read from a single sample in a study of blood T cell repertoires in COVID-19. This table comes from immunoSEQ multiplex PCR, and its TCRdb copy is limited to in-frame clones, with some not included. The profile covers about 83,000 clones, with 87% appearing a single time and 2.5% to 3.5% taken by the ten largest. Sequencing used peripheral blood. The receptors stem from a woman aged 45 to 65 with active or convalescent COVID-19. Each CDR3 is given with its conserved first and last residue. D genes are given only for firm matches.

>TRBD1|TRBJ2-5|TRBV28
CASKGRGTGFRGQETQYF
>.|TRBJ2-7|TRBV12-3/TRBV12-4
CASSPTPGYEQYF
>.|TRBJ1-5|TRBV18
CASSPDSQDQPQHF
>.|TRBJ2-7|TRBV11-3
CASSSRAGDYEQYF
>.|TRBJ1-5|TRBV6-5
CASSFQNQPQHF
>.|TRBJ2-5|TRBV3-1/TRBV3-2
CASSQRGTQETQYF
>TRBD2|TRBJ2-1|TRBV7-3
CASSLLADAYNEQFF
>.|TRBJ1-1|TRBV5-1
CASSLERYTEAFF
>TRBD1|TRBJ2-3|TRBV7-8
CASSPGDRGGTDTQYF
>.|TRBJ1-1|TRBV6-2/TRBV6-3
CASSYEGGDTEAFF
>.|TRBJ2-5|TRBV19
CASSDQIGRGETQYF
>.|TRBJ2-3|TRBV13
CASSKGGTTQYF
>TRBD1|TRBJ2-3|TRBV27
CASSLGQGASGTDTQYF
>TRBD1|TRBJ2-7|TRBV10-3
CAISESGGQGINEQYF
>.|TRBJ2-3|TRBV19
CASSIGGATDTQYF
>TRBD2|TRBJ2-7|TRBV19
CASSSQLGLAKSYEQYF
>TRBD1|TRBJ1-2|TRBV5-4
CASSFDRAYYGYTF
>.|TRBJ1-5|TRBV7-2
CASSLAREQPQHF
>TRBD1|TRBJ1-2|TRBV7-6
CASSLASAGGSGYTF
>.|TRBJ2-7|TRBV6-6
CASSLEPGADEQYF
>TRBD1|TRBJ1-2|TRBV12-3/TRBV12-4
CAGGTGGIGYTF
>.|TRBJ1-2|TRBV7-9
CASSFARGDSNYGYTF
>.|TRBJ2-7|TRBV6-1
CASSEAPGDLYEQYF
>TRBD1|TRBJ2-3|TRBV5-1
CASSSGQGGDTQYF
>TRBD2|TRBJ2-1|TRBV19
CASSQSPGLAGYNEQFF
>TRBD1|TRBJ1-2|TRBV10-3
CAIPRELTGGENYGYTF
>.|TRBJ2-1|TRBV4-2
CASSQHAGNPPYNEQFF
>TRBD2|TRBJ2-1|TRBV7-8
CASSFGLAGNNEQFF
>.|TRBJ1-5|TRBV19
CASSIGGAHQPQHF
>TRBD1|TRBJ1-1|TRBV5-6
CASSLIKGAKGNTEAFF
>TRBD1|TRBJ2-1|TRBV7-3
CASGNRGNEQFF
>.|TRBJ1-6|TRBV3-1/TRBV3-2
CASSHSGYNSPLHF
>.|TRBJ1-1|TRBV13
CASSLRGGGTEAFF
>.|TRBJ2-2|TRBV4-1
CASSSLGSGTGELFF
>.|TRBJ2-2|TRBV18
CASSRGGSTGELFF
>.|TRBJ1-2|TRBV6-6
CASSTGNYGYTF
>.|TRBJ2-2|TRBV15
CATSGGMNTGELFF
>TRBD1|TRBJ2-1|TRBV5-6
CASSSPQGASYNEQFF
>.|TRBJ1-1|TRBV7-9
CASSPGWRTANTEAFF
>.|TRBJ1-1|TRBV4-3
CASSQGARGSTEAFF
>.|TRBJ2-5|TRBV5-5
CASSNLPTEQETQYF
>.|TRBJ2-7|TRBV4-3
CASSRNRVRDEQYF
>TRBD1|TRBJ2-7|TRBV7-7
CASSTGTGAREQYF
>.|TRBJ1-1|TRBV3-1/TRBV3-2
CASSPTGGLTEAFF
>.|TRBJ2-1|TRBV5-1
CASSFRQGGRGEQFF
>.|TRBJ2-1|TRBV11-2
CASSLGTTFEQFF